This entry lists 27 T cell receptor beta chains sequenced from one sample in a study of spatial heterogeneity in lung cancer. Specified time point: sample taken at primary tumor resection. TCRdb itself ran the 5' RACE reads through MiXCR, one entry per CDR3 protein. The sample gives approximately 49,000 distinct CDR3 sequences, roughly 5% of which show up once; more than 9.5% is in the top ten. Here the sequenced sample was PBMCs, taken at surgery. The receptors were sampled from a male donor with early-stage non-small cell lung cancer.

This clonotype has a count of ten or more. This sequence joins TRBV12-3 or TRBV12-4 and TRBJ2-3, with 12 bases fitting TRBD2. V was clipped by 5 bases and J by 0 bases; unmatched bases: 6. The CDR3 is made up of 17 amino acids. CDR3 DNA: TGTGCCAGCAGTACCGGACTAGCGGGATATAGCACAGATACGCAGTATTTT. Protein: CASSTGLAGYSTDTQYF.

The chain employs TRBV10-3 and TRBJ2-2; D is ambiguous. V shed 4 bases and J shed 3 bases, with 12 bases lying between them. CDR1 and CDR2 from the germline V gene are ENHRY and SYGVKD. CDR3 size: 15 residues. The CDR3 sequence is CAISGAPTHTGELFF. CDR3 bases: TGTGCCATCAGTGGGGCTCCAACACACACCGGGGAGCTGTTTTTT.

This clonotype was detected many times. J is TRBJ2-1 and V is TRBV20-1; D may be TRBD2 (7 bases). Trimming cost V 4 bases and J 10 bases, with 11 bases left between them. CDR1 is DFQATT, CDR2 SNEGSKA, per germline (reference sequence). The CDR3 runs 11 residues. Here the CDR3 reads CSATGGREQFF. For the CDR3, the DNA is TGCAGTGCTACCGGGGGGCGGGAGCAGTTCTTC.

This clonotype was seen at least ten times. The chain joins TRBV7-2 to TRBJ2-7; D possibly corresponds to TRBD2 (6 bases). Germline loops: CDR1 SGHTA, CDR2 FQGNSA. This CDR3 has 15 amino acids. V was clipped by 3 bases and J by 2 bases, with 14 bases between them. The CDR3 nucleotides read TGTGCCAGCAGCTTTAGGGAGGAAGGGACCTACGAGCAGTACTTC. The encoded protein is CASSFREEGTYEQYF.

This clonotype was recorded at least ten times. The rearrangement joins TRBV20-1 to TRBJ2-7; 14 bases match TRBD2. This CDR3 spans 14 amino acids. With V trimmed by 6 bases and J by 7 bases, 8 bases remained unmatched. CDR1 is DFQATT, CDR2 SNEGSKA, per germline (reference sequence). For the CDR3, the DNA is TGCAGTGCACCAGGACTAGCGGGAGGTAGAGAGCAGTACTTC. Amino acids: CSAPGLAGGREQYF.

This clonotype was observed a handful of times. CDR3 sequence reads: CASSPSGGPFYGYTF. The DNA of the CDR3 is TGTGCCAGCAGCCCCTCCGGGGGGCCATTCTATGGCTACACCTTC. This chain connects TRBV9 to TRBJ1-2; a possible D gene is TRBD1 (6 bases). V dropped 4 bases and J dropped 4 bases, with 17 bases sitting between them. This CDR3 has 15 amino acids. Per the germline V gene, CDR1 is SGDLS and CDR2 is YYNGEE. Full variable domain (rest looked up from reference TRBV9 and TRBJ1-2): DSGVTQTPKHLITATGQRVTLRCSPRSGDLSVYWYQQSLDQGLQFLIQYYNGEERAKGNILERFSAQQFPDLHSELNLSSLELGDSALYFCASSPSGGPFYGYTFGSGTRLTVV.

In this sample, this clonotype turned up many times. The chain combines TRBV5-4 with TRBJ2-3, with 10 bases matching TRBD2. Trimming took 0 bases from V and 4 from J; bases not matched to a gene: 8. Germline values: CDR1 SGHNT, CDR2 YYREEE (reference sequence). CDR3 size: 17 residues. CDR3 nucleotide sequence: TGTGCCAGCAGCTTGGAGGCTAGCGGGAGTAGCGCAGATACGCAGTATTTT. Its protein is CASSLEASGSSADTQYF.

There are many counts of this clonotype. The chain combines TRBV5-1 with TRBJ2-5, with a tentative D call TRBD2 (6 bases). Germline values: CDR1 SGHRS, CDR2 YFSETQ. Deletions cut 0 bases from V and 4 bases from J, with 7 bases between. The CDR3 contains 13 residues. CDR3 DNA: TGCGCCAGCAGCTTGGCTAGCGTAGAGACCCAGTACTTC. Amino acid sequence: CASSLASVETQYF. Variable domain in full (rest from reference TRBV5-1 and TRBJ2-5): KAGVTQTPRYLIKTRGQQVTLSCSPISGHRSVSWYQQTPGQGLQFLFEYFSETQRNKGNFPGRFSGRQFSNSRSEMNVSTLELGDSALYLCASSLASVETQYFGPGTRLLVL.

As concerns this clonotype: A clone one base away is much larger, so this may be a read error. The chain uses TRBV29-1 and TRBJ2-1, with 8 nucleotides matching TRBD1. Germline CDR1 reads SQVTM; CDR2 reads ANQGSEA. The CDR3 has 14 residues. Here the CDR3 DNA reads TGCAGCGGGACCAGGGGGCGGTCATACAATGGGCAGTTCTTC. Translation: CSGTRGRSYNGQFF.

The V and J genes are TRBV20-1 and TRBJ2-3, with a weak D call TRBD2 (6 bases). Germline CDR1 DFQATT, CDR2 SNEGSKA (reference sequence). Trimming took off 8 bases at V and 1 base at J, with 16 bases between the two ends. The CDR3 is 14 amino acids. The DNA for the CDR3 is TGCAGTCCCAAGGTGGGAGGTGGCACAGATACGCAGTATTTT. It specifies CSPKVGGGTDTQYF.

This clonotype has at least ten counts. V is TRBV28 and J is TRBJ2-7, with 10 positions matching TRBD2. V lost 4 bases and J lost 3; bases outside the gene matches: 6. The CDR3 has 15 residues. Germline CDR1 reads MDHEN; CDR2 reads SYDVKM. The CDR3 bases are TGTGCCAGCAGTTCTCCGGGACTAGCGATCTACGAGCAGTACTTC. Its protein product is CASSSPGLAIYEQYF. The whole variable domain, remainder taken from reference TRBV28 and TRBJ2-7, is DVKVTQSSRYLVKRTGEKVFLECVQDMDHENMFWYRQDPGLGLRLIYFSYDVKMKEKGDIPEGYSVSREKKERFSLILESASTNQTSMYLCASSSPGLAIYEQYFGPGTRLTVT.

Ten or more counts support this clonotype. The J gene is TRBJ1-1, the V gene TRBV6-5, with a weak D call TRBD1 (6 bases). The CDR3 runs 13 residues. Looked up from germline, CDR1 is MNHEY and CDR2 is SVGAGI. V was shortened by 2 bases and J by 4 bases, with 8 bases between the two germline ends. The CDR3 bases are TGTGCCAGCAGTTACGGGGGCGGCACTGAAGCTTTCTTT. Residues: CASSYGGGTEAFF.

The rearrangement joins TRBV6-1 to TRBJ1-5; no reliable D call. V was clipped by 8 bases and J by 5 bases, with 13 bases between them. CDR1 MNHNS and CDR2 SASEGT come from the germline V gene. The CDR3 is made up of 13 amino acids. The CDR3 loop is CASATVRDQPQHF. In DNA, the CDR3 is TGTGCCAGCGCGACGGTCAGAGATCAGCCCCAGCATTTT.

This clonotype came up many times. Germline is not matched at one junction end, which may reflect a read error. The rearrangement joins TRBV29-1 to TRBJ1-2; 7 positions agree with TRBD1. Germline V gives CDR1 SQVTM, CDR2 ANQGSEA. CDR3 length equals 15 residues. CDR3 sequence reads: CSVDGTEDSNYGYTF. The CDR3 DNA sequence: TGCAGCGTTGATGGGACAGAGGATTCTAATTATGGCTACACCTTC. Full variable domain (rest looked up from reference TRBV29-1 and TRBJ1-2): SAVISQKPSRDICQRGTSLTIQCQVDSQVTMMFWYRQQPGQSLTLIATANQGSEATYESGFVIDKFPISRPNLTFSTLTVSNMSPEDSSIYLCSVDGTEDSNYGYTFGSGTRLTVV.

The sample holds many counts of this clonotype. The chain couples TRBV20-1 to TRBJ2-7; possibly TRBD2 for D (5 bases). V dropped 3 bases and J dropped 4 bases, with 13 bases sitting between them. CDR1 is DFQATT, CDR2 SNEGSKA, per germline (reference sequence). This CDR3 region has 13 residues. CDR3 nucleotide sequence: TGCAGTGCTAGCAACAGTGGGGAGTACGAGCAGTACTTC. Translation gives CSASNSGEYEQYF.

This clonotype has ten or more counts. The chain links TRBV5-4 to TRBJ2-5; 12 bases fit TRBD2. The V and J ends lost 4 bases and 3 bases, in that order; junction bases with no gene match: 7. This CDR3 comprises 16 residues. The germline V gene has CDR1 SGHNT and CDR2 YYREEE (reference sequence). The CDR3 DNA is TGTGCCAGCAGCCGCGGGACTAGCGGGCCAGAAGAGACCCAGTACTTC. This codes for CASSRGTSGPEETQYF.

The sample holds many counts of this clonotype. This chain connects TRBV5-1 to TRBJ2-1, with TRBD2 matching over 14 bases. After removal of 4 bases from V and 8 bases from J, the junction contained 5 bases not matched to a gene. The germline V gene encodes CDR1 SGHRS and CDR2 YFSETQ. The CDR3 runs to 15 residues. CDR3 in DNA: TGCGCCAGCAGCCTGGGACTAGCGGGAGTCTATGAGCAGTTCTTC. This encodes CASSLGLAGVYEQFF.

In this sample, this clonotype turned up many times. The chain combines TRBV5-1 with TRBJ2-3; D gene ambiguous. This CDR3 is built from 15 residues. Trimming shortened V by 0 bases and J by 1 base, and 9 bases separated the two germline ends. Germline lookup yields CDR1 SGHRS and CDR2 YFSETQ. CDR3 loop: CASSLVPSGTDTQYF. CDR3 bases: TGCGCCAGCAGCTTGGTTCCTTCTGGCACAGATACGCAGTATTTT.

This clonotype was counted only a few times. The J gene is TRBJ1-1, the V gene TRBV3-1; 8 bases are a match to TRBD1. Trimming took 3 bases from V and 6 from J; bases not matched to a gene: 0. The length of the CDR3 is 12 residues. CDR1 and CDR2 from the germline V gene are LGHDT and YNNKEL (reference sequence). In nucleotides, the CDR3 is TGTGCCAGCAGCCAGGGACAGGCTGAAGCTTTCTTT. It translates to CASSQGQAEAFF.

This clonotype was recorded at least ten times. The chain is built from TRBV20-1 and TRBJ2-7; no reliable D call. CDR1 and CDR2 from the germline V gene are DFQATT and SNEGSKA (reference sequence). Deletions cut 3 bases from V and 2 bases from J, with 8 bases between. CDR3 length equals 12 residues. For the CDR3, the DNA is TGCAGTGCTAGGGGCAGAACCTACGAGCAGTACTTC. This sequence encodes CSARGRTYEQYF.

This clonotype was recorded at least ten times. The chain links TRBV5-1 to TRBJ2-7, with D possibly matching TRBD1 (6 bases). Germline CDR1 reads SGHRS; CDR2 reads YFSETQ. The CDR3 runs 12 residues. With 4 bases removed from V and 5 bases from J, the gap between germline ends came to 10 bases. The CDR3 DNA reads as TGCGCCAGCAGCATACAGGGAAACGAGCAGTACTTC. It encodes CASSIQGNEQYF.

In this sample, this clonotype turned up a few times. The conserved final phenylalanine or tryptophan is absent from the CDR3, which likely points to a read error. The chain links TRBV7-2 to TRBJ2-3; 7 bases map to TRBD2. The germline V gene has CDR1 SGHTA and CDR2 FQGNSA. With 5 bases clipped from V and 5 bases from J, the junction kept 7 bases outside the gene matches. CDR3 length: 14 residues. CDR3 bases: TGTGCCAGCAGCAGGGCGGGAGTAGGAGATACGCAGTATTCT. This gives the protein CASSRAGVGDTQYS.

Ten or more counts support this clonotype. J is TRBJ1-1 and V is TRBV27, with a possible D match to TRBD1 (6 bases). Deletions cut 5 bases from V and 3 bases from J, with 16 bases between. The CDR3 has 15 residues. Germline values: CDR1 MNHEY, CDR2 SMNVEV (reference sequence). CDR3 in DNA: TGTGCCAGCAGTCCCCGAGGGGGGAAGGACACTGAAGCTTTCTTT. Residues: CASSPRGGKDTEAFF.

This clonotype was picked up a small number of times. The chain links TRBV28 to TRBJ2-3; D is perhaps TRBD1 (5 bases). In germline, CDR1 is MDHEN, CDR2 SYDVKM. Trimming shortened V by 4 bases and J by 5 bases, and 16 bases separated the two germline ends. There are 15 residues in the CDR3. The CDR3 sequence is CASSSSGHGKDTQYF. DNA for the CDR3: TGTGCCAGCAGTTCCTCAGGGCATGGGAAAGATACGCAGTATTTT.

This clonotype was observed at least ten times. The rearrangement joins TRBV11-2 to TRBJ2-3; D is uncertain. Germline CDR1 and CDR2: SGHAT and FQNNGV. The CDR3 contains 14 residues. Trimming removed 0 bases at V and 0 bases at J, with 4 bases between. This chain's CDR3 is CASSLDHSTDTQYF. The CDR3 coding sequence is TGTGCCAGCAGCTTAGATCACAGCACAGATACGCAGTATTTT.

As concerns this clonotype: This may be a read error, as it is one base from a much larger clone. The V and J genes are TRBV5-1 and TRBJ2-5; 8 nucleotides line up with TRBD1. The CDR3 is made up of 14 amino acids. Germline-derived CDR1 and CDR2 are SGHRS and YFSETQ. CDR3 amino acids: CAGSPGTGGETQYF. The DNA of the CDR3 is TGCGCCGGCAGCCCAGGGACAGGCGGAGAGACCCAGTACTTC. The complete variable domain, with remaining parts taken from reference TRBV5-1 and TRBJ2-5, reads KAGVTQTPRYLIKTRGQQVTLSCSPISGHRSVSWYQQTPGQGLQFLFEYFSETQRNKGNFPGRFSGRQFSNSRSEMNVSTLELGDSALYLCAGSPGTGGETQYFGPGTRLLVL.

This clonotype was recorded at least ten times. The chain employs TRBV20-1 and TRBJ1-1, with TRBD1 matching 9 bases. V dropped 6 bases and J dropped 5; count of bases not matched to a gene: 7. Germline CDR1 reads DFQATT; CDR2 reads SNEGSKA (reference sequence). The CDR3 totals 13 residues. Here the CDR3 DNA reads TGCAGTGCCGACCGGGACAGGGAGACTGAAGCTTTCTTT. As protein: CSADRDRETEAFF.